The 3 T cell receptor beta chains below were found in one sample sequenced in a study of T cells expressing NK-cell markers. Each CDR3 protein gets one entry in TCRdb, which reprocessed the 5' RACE reads and gives no DNA. This sample's table reports 250,000 to 300,000 distinct CDR3 sequences. The sequencing sample was made of blood T cells: a sorted CD56 or NKG2C T cell subset, CD4+ or CD8+ T cells, or bulk PBMC T cells (not recorded which). The receptors here all came from a woman aged 18 to 75 in good health.

CDR3 region: CASSVTASTDTQYF. The gene calls are TRBV25-1 and TRBJ2-3. CDR3 length: 14 amino acids. CDR1 is MGHDK, CDR2 SYGVNS, per germline.

The V call is TRBV7-2, the J call TRBJ2-1; checking the TCRdb D call of TRBD2 is not possible without DNA. Germline loops: CDR1 SGHTA, CDR2 FQGNSA. The CDR3 runs to 15 residues. CDR3 region: CASSLAGLAINEQFF. Filled out from reference TRBV7-2 and TRBJ2-1, the complete variable domain reads GAGVSQSPSNKVTEKGKDVELRCDPISGHTALYWYRQSLGQGLEFLIYFQGNSAPDKSGLPSDRFSAERTGGSVSTLTIQRTQQEDSAVYLCASSLAGLAINEQFFGPGTRLTVL.

The chain links TRBV5-1 to TRBJ2-7; TCRdb lists TRBD1, though no DNA is available to test this call. CDR1 is SGHRS and CDR2 is YFSETQ in the germline V gene. The CDR3 is made up of 15 amino acids. This CDR3 is CASSLVVGTGYEQYF.